The present T cell receptor beta chain was sequenced within a study of long-term antiretroviral therapy in people with HIV. The CDR3 spans 16 residues. The germline gives CDR1 LGHNA, CDR2 YNFKEQ. V dropped 5 bases and J dropped 5 bases, with 21 bases sitting between them. Survey-level immunoSEQ v3.0 assays were run. Sequenced by immunoSEQ multiplex PCR; TCRdb stores in-frame clones only, minus some. The sample holds about 43,000 clones, around nine tenths seen once. The receptor was derived from a woman aged 45 to 65 with HIV. The chain uses TRBV4-2 and TRBJ2-5; maybe TRBD2 (6 bases). Material: unsorted PBMCs, obtained 0.1 years before starting antiretroviral therapy. Written as DNA, the CDR3 is TGTGCCAGCAGCTCCAATTTAGCGGCCTCCAAGGAGACCCAGTACTTC. Protein product: CASSSNLAASKETQYF.